This passage covers 29 T cell receptor beta chains from one sample sequenced in a study of T cell responses to AZD1222 COVID-19 vaccine. This table comes from immunoSEQ multiplex PCR, and its TCRdb copy is limited to in-frame clones, with some not included. This sample has about 140,000 clones; roughly 90% occur once, and the top ten carry 2.5% to 3.5%. Sequenced here: peripheral blood, sampled on day 0 of AZD1222 vaccination. These receptors all stem from an adult in good health.

The chain joins TRBV7-9 to TRBJ1-2, with D possibly TRBD1 on 6 matching bases. V was clipped by 5 bases and J by 4 bases, with 20 bases between them. Germline V gene data show CDR1 as SEHNR and CDR2 as FQNEAQ (reference sequence). The CDR3 extends over 16 amino acids. CDR3 loop: CASSQRGTEGTYGYTF. As DNA, the CDR3 is TGTGCCAGCAGCCAAAGGGGGACCGAAGGCACCTATGGCTACACCTTC.

This clone has only one observation. The chain carries TRBV12-5 and TRBJ2-1; D remains unclear. Germline loops: CDR1 LGHNT, CDR2 FRNRAP. This CDR3 has 14 residues. V lost 2 bases, J lost 0 bases, and 5 bases lay in between. The CDR3 protein is CASGLISSYNEQFF. For the CDR3, the DNA is TGTGCTAGTGGTTTGATTAGCTCCTACAATGAGCAGTTCTTC.

The chain carries TRBV19 and TRBJ2-7; maybe TRBD1 (6 bases). Germline CDR1 and CDR2: LNHDA and SQIVND (reference sequence). The V end lost 5 bases, the J end lost 4 bases, and 12 bases lay between the germline ends. The CDR3 is 13 amino acids. The CDR3 here is CASSFRDTYEQYF. DNA of the CDR3: TGTGCCAGTAGTTTCCGGGACACTTACGAGCAGTACTTC.

A single count supports this clone. The chain combines TRBV4-1 with TRBJ1-4; TRBD1 agrees at 11 bases. This CDR3 contains 15 residues. V shed 3 bases, J shed 11 bases, and the junction held 8 bases outside the gene matches. Germline CDR1 and CDR2: MGHRA and YSYEKL. For the CDR3, the DNA is TGCGCCAGCAGCCAGCTCGGGACAGGGGGATCGAAACTGTTTTTT. This encodes CASSQLGTGGSKLFF.

The V gene is TRBV2, the J gene TRBJ2-1, with D hard to call. Germline loops: CDR1 SNHLY, CDR2 FYNNEI. V was cut by 8 bases and J by 10 bases, with 15 bases left in between. The CDR3 loop spans 12 amino acids. DNA for the CDR3: TGTGCCAGCTCCCCCAGCGTGCAGGAGCAGTTCTTC. Translation gives CASSPSVQEQFF.

The chain carries TRBV28 and TRBJ1-6, with 8 positions matching TRBD1. Germline CDR1 and CDR2: MDHEN and SYDVKM. J lost 8 bases, V lost 5 bases, and 8 bases had no gene match. The CDR3 has 15 amino acids. The CDR3 region is CASSTPRRGHSPLHF. The CDR3 bases are TGTGCCAGCAGTACCCCTCGCAGGGGGCATTCACCCCTCCACTTT.

The CDR3 here is CAIRAGENKEYF. The DNA for the CDR3 is TGTGCCATCCGGGCAGGGGAAAACAAGGAGTACTTC. The chain is built from TRBV10-3 and TRBJ2-7; a weak D match, TRBD1 (6 bases). The CDR3 totals 12 residues. Trimming took 8 bases from V and 11 from J, leaving 19 bases between them. Germline CDR1 ENHRY, CDR2 SYGVKD.

This sequence joins TRBV4-1 and TRBJ2-3; D is uncertain. Trimming removed 2 bases at V and 0 bases at J, with 12 bases between. CDR1 and CDR2 from the germline V gene are MGHRA and YSYEKL. CDR3 length equals 16 residues. CDR3 bases: TGCGCCAGCAGCCAAAGTCGGGCTTGGAGCACAGATACGCAGTATTTT. Translating gives CASSQSRAWSTDTQYF.

The chain links TRBV7-9 to TRBJ2-7; D unclear. The ends were cut back, 5 bases at V and 5 bases at J, with 13 bases in the middle. The CDR3 has 13 amino acids. Germline lookup yields CDR1 SEHNR and CDR2 FQNEAQ (reference sequence). CDR3 DNA: TGTGCCAGCAGCATCGATCCCACAGACGAGCAGTACTTC. Its translation is CASSIDPTDEQYF. The full variable domain, rest sourced from reference TRBV7-9 and TRBJ2-7, is DTGVSQNPRHKITKRGQNVTFRCDPISEHNRLYWYRQTLGQGPEFLTYFQNEAQLEKSRLLSDRFSAERPKGSFSTLEIQRTEQGDSAMYLCASSIDPTDEQYFGPGTRLTVT.

The gene calls are TRBV5-4 and TRBJ2-5; 8 positions agree with TRBD2. The CDR3 runs to 14 residues. Germline CDR1 reads SGHNT; CDR2 reads YYREEE (reference sequence). The V segment lost 2 bases and the J segment 1 base; nucleotides outside the gene matches: 1. The DNA for the CDR3 is TGTGCCAGCAGCTTAGCGGGAGCCCAAGAGACCCAGTACTTC. This translates into CASSLAGAQETQYF.

The chain carries TRBV9 and TRBJ2-1, with 7 nucleotides matching TRBD1. Unmatched junction bases numbered 5, after V lost 0 bases and J lost 5 bases. The CDR3 loop spans 15 amino acids. CDR1 is SGDLS, CDR2 YYNGEE, per germline. CDR3 region: CASSVGQGVNNEQFF. CDR3 DNA: TGTGCCAGCAGCGTAGGACAGGGAGTAAACAATGAGCAGTTCTTC.

This clone has only a few counts. V gene TRBV7-9 combines with J gene TRBJ1-1; 7 nucleotides match TRBD1. V shed 5 bases, J shed 9 bases, and the junction held 9 bases outside the gene matches. Germline assignment: CDR1 SEHNR and CDR2 FQNEAQ (reference sequence). This CDR3 comprises 13 residues. CDR3 loop: CASSKEGQVKAFF. Written as DNA, the CDR3 is TGTGCCAGCAGCAAGGAAGGACAGGTGAAAGCTTTCTTT.

The V gene is TRBV9, the J gene TRBJ2-7; TRBD2 agrees at 8 bases. The trim removed 10 bases at V and 2 bases at J, leaving 8 bases unmatched. The CDR3 runs to 13 residues. The germline V gene encodes CDR1 SGDLS and CDR2 YYNGEE. The CDR3: CASSGGRPYEQYF. CDR3 bases: TGTGCCTCCAGCGGGGGCCGTCCCTACGAGCAGTACTTC.

The chain is built from TRBV3-1 (or the pseudogene TRBV3-2) and TRBJ1-1; D is possibly TRBD1 (5 bases). CDR3 length: 15 residues. Germline lookup yields CDR1 LGHDT and CDR2 YNNKEL (reference sequence). The V gene lost 6 bases and the J gene lost 3 bases, with 17 bases spanning the gap. This chain's CDR3 is CASSSRKGLYTEAFF. As DNA, the CDR3 is TGTGCCAGCAGTAGCAGAAAGGGGTTGTACACTGAAGCTTTCTTT.

The chain is built from TRBV5-1 and TRBJ1-1; tentatively, D is TRBD1 (6 bases). V was cut by 4 bases and J by 0 bases, with 16 bases left in between. The V gene's germline CDR1 is SGHRS and CDR2 YFSETQ. The CDR3 contains 16 residues. The CDR3 DNA follows: TGCGCCAGCAGCCCAATACAGGGATGGATGAACACTGAAGCTTTCTTT. This codes for CASSPIQGWMNTEAFF.

The chain combines TRBV6-2 or TRBV6-3 with TRBJ2-5, with 7 bases lining up with TRBD2. Germline assignment: CDR1 MNHEY and CDR2 SVGEGT. Trimming took 2 bases from V and 0 from J; bases not matched to a gene: 6. This CDR3 has 16 residues. Here the CDR3 DNA reads TGTGCCAGCAGTTACCCCCTTAGCGGGTACCAAGAGACCCAGTACTTC. It is translated as CASSYPLSGYQETQYF.

The rearrangement joins TRBV6-2 or TRBV6-3 to TRBJ1-2, with D unclear. The germline V gene encodes CDR1 MNHEY and CDR2 SVGEGT. Trimming took 5 bases from V and 8 from J, leaving 15 bases between them. This CDR3 comprises 13 residues. The CDR3 DNA sequence: TGTGCCAGCAGTCCGAATTACTCAGACGGCTACACCTTC. Protein product: CASSPNYSDGYTF.

The gene calls are TRBV29-1 and TRBJ2-7, with TRBD2 matching 10 bases. Trimming at V came to 6 bases and at J to 2 bases, leaving 4 bases not matched to a gene. The length of the CDR3 is 13 residues. Germline CDR1 and CDR2: SQVTM and ANQGSEA. The CDR3 loop is CSVRTSGTYEQYF. CDR3 bases: TGCAGCGTACGGACTAGCGGAACCTACGAGCAGTACTTC.

V and J are TRBV7-9 and TRBJ2-5; D is ambiguous. There are 15 residues in the CDR3. Trimming left V 6 bases short and J 2 bases short, with 16 bases between. Germline CDR1 SEHNR, CDR2 FQNEAQ (reference sequence). The CDR3: CASRRMNTEQETQYF. As DNA, the CDR3 is TGTGCCAGCAGACGAATGAACACGGAACAAGAGACCCAGTACTTC.

This clone has just one count. The rearrangement joins TRBV28 to TRBJ2-2, with 9 bases lining up with TRBD1. The CDR3 sequence is 12 residues long. The trim removed 11 bases at V and 7 bases at J, leaving 5 bases unmatched. Germline V gene sequence: CDR1 MDHEN, CDR2 SYDVKM. This chain's CDR3 is CAGRTGVGELFF. The DNA of the CDR3 is TGTGCCGGAAGGACAGGGGTCGGGGAGCTGTTTTTT.

This chain links TRBV4-3 with TRBJ2-2; perhaps TRBD2 as D (6 bases). This CDR3 contains 16 residues. Germline lookup yields CDR1 LGHNA and CDR2 YSLEER. V was shortened by 4 bases and J by 0 bases, with 12 bases between the two germline ends. The CDR3 DNA reads TGCGCCAGCAGCCCCCTTGGGGGGACGAACACCGGGGAGCTGTTTTTT. Its translation is CASSPLGGTNTGELFF.

A few counts support this clone. This chain connects TRBV4-2 to TRBJ1-1; D gene unclear. Trimming shortened V by 0 bases and J by 4 bases, and 9 bases separated the two germline ends. CDR1 and CDR2 from the germline V gene are LGHNA and YNFKEQ. The CDR3 is made up of 14 amino acids. In nucleotides, the CDR3 is TGTGCCAGCAGCCAAGAGGAGGGTCCCACTGAAGCTTTCTTT. Amino acid sequence: CASSQEEGPTEAFF.

The chain couples TRBV12-5 to TRBJ1-4; D gene ambiguous. Germline V lookup: CDR1 LGHNT, CDR2 FRNRAP. This CDR3 comprises 16 residues. V was shortened by 3 bases and J by 0 bases, with 11 bases between the two germline ends. CDR3 sequence: CASGFWRGATNEKLFF. Written as DNA, the CDR3 is TGTGCTAGTGGTTTTTGGCGGGGTGCAACTAATGAAAAACTGTTTTTT.

Comment on this clone: Relative to the germline gene, one junction end is altered; a read error may explain this. This chain joins TRBV5-1 and TRBJ1-1; D remains unclear. Germline V gene sequence: CDR1 SGHRS, CDR2 YFSETQ. The CDR3 runs 11 residues. The DNA of the CDR3 is TGCGCCAGCAGCGCCAACAGTGAAGCTTTCTTT. Translation: CASSANSEAFF.

The chain recombines TRBV7-3 with TRBJ1-6; 9 positions match TRBD1. This CDR3 is 15 amino acids long. J gave up 9 bases and V 2 bases, and 5 bases lay outside the gene matches. The germline V gene has CDR1 SGHTA and CDR2 FQGTGA. For the CDR3, the DNA is TGTGCCAGCAGCTTAGGACAGGGGATGGGTTCACCCCTCCACTTT. This encodes CASSLGQGMGSPLHF.

V usage is TRBV7-6 and J usage is TRBJ1-5; perhaps TRBD1 as D (5 bases). Germline lookup yields CDR1 SGHVS and CDR2 FNYEAQ. V lost 1 base and J 4 bases, leaving 8 bases between the germline ends. CDR3 length: 14 amino acids. The CDR3 sequence: CASSLGGVNQPQHF. CDR3 coding DNA: TGTGCCAGCAGCTTAGGAGGGGTAAATCAGCCCCAGCATTTT.

The chain carries TRBV15 and TRBJ2-7, with 7 bases identical to TRBD2. Germline V gene lookup returns CDR1 LNHNV and CDR2 YYDKDF (reference sequence). Germline trimming cut 8 bases from V and 4 bases from J; bases unmatched to any gene: 5. This CDR3 spans 12 amino acids. The CDR3 here is CATGGRRYEQYF. The CDR3 DNA sequence: TGTGCCACCGGCGGGAGAAGGTACGAGCAGTACTTC. The complete variable domain, with remaining parts taken from reference TRBV15 and TRBJ2-7, reads DAMVIQNPRYQVTQFGKPVTLSCSQTLNHNVMYWYQQKSSQAPKLLFHYYDKDFNNEADTPDNFQSRRPNTSFCFLDIRSPGLGDTAMYLCATGGRRYEQYFGPGTRLTVT.

V is TRBV11-3 and J is TRBJ2-4; TRBD1 aligns across 10 bases. The CDR3 is 15 amino acids. Looked up from germline, CDR1 is SGHNT and CDR2 is YENEEA. Unmatched junction bases numbered 4, after V lost 5 bases and J lost 3 bases. The CDR3 protein is CASSTRTGGKNIQYF. In nucleotides, the CDR3 is TGTGCCAGCAGCACAAGGACAGGGGGCAAAAACATTCAGTACTTC.

The chain couples TRBV14 to TRBJ2-3, with unresolved D. CDR1 and CDR2 from the germline V gene are SGHDN and FVKESK. The CDR3 is 12 residues long. V dropped 4 bases and J dropped 12 bases, with 14 bases sitting between them. CDR3 loop: CASSPGLNPQYF. CDR3 DNA sequence: TGTGCCAGCAGCCCCGGGCTAAACCCCCAGTATTTT.